This T cell receptor (beta chain) was captured by sequencing in a study of identical twins. The study's findings and limits: Fewer insertions were carried by abundant cord blood beta clonotypes, but none was seen in memory repertoires. Invariant MAIT and iNKT cells are populations that could partly confound zero-insertion analyses.

Trimming stripped 3 bases from V and 5 bases from J, with 18 bases between. This CDR3 contains 16 residues. To note about this clonotype: Its antigen is unidentified.

TCRdb processed the 5' RACE reads anew with MiXCR; each CDR3 protein has one entry. Of some 690,000 distinct CDR3 sequences in the sample, about 20% were seen once. These same records also appear under a second study, on T cells expressing NK-cell markers. That work adds: Among eight sequenced donors, seven carried HCMV seropositivity while one was seronegative.

Sequenced sample: PBMCs. The TCR comes from a woman younger than 30 in good health. The chain recombines TRBV12-3 or TRBV12-4 with TRBJ2-3; D is possibly TRBD1 (6 bases). As DNA, the CDR3 is TGTGCCAGCAGTTTTTACGGGGCTATAGGGGGAGATACGCAGTATTTT. This translates into CASSFYGAIGGDTQYF.